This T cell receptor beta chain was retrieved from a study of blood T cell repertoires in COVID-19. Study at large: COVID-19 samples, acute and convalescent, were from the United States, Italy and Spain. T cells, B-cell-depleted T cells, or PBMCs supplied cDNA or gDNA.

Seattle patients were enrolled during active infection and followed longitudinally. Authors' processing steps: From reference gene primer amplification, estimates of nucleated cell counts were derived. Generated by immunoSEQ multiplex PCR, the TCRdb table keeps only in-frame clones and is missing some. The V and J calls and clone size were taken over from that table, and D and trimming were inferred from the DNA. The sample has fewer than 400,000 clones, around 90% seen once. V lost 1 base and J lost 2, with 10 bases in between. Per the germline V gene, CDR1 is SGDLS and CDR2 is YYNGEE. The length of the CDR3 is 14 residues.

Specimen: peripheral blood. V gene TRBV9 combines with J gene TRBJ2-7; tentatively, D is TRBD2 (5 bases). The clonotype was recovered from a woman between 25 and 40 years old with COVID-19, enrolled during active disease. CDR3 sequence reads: CASSVLAGPYEQYF. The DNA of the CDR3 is TGTGCCAGCAGCGTACTCGCGGGTCCCTACGAGCAGTACTTC.